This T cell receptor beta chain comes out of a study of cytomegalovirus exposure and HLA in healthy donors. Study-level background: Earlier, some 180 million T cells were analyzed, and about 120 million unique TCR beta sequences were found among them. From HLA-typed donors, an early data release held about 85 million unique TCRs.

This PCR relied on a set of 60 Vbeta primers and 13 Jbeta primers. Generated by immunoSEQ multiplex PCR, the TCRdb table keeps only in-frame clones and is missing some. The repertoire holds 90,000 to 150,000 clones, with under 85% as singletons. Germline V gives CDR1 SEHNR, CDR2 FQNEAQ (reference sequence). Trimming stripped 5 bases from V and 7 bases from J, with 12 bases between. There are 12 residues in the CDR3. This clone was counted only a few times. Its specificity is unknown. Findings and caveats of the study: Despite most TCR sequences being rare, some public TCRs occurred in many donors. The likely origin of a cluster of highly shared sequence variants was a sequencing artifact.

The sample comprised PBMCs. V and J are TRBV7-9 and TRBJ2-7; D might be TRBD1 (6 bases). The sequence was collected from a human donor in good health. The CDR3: CASSNRVQEQYF. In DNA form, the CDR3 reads TGTGCCAGCAGCAACAGGGTCCAGGAGCAGTACTTC.